These T cell receptor beta chains were read from a single sample in a study of Graves' ophthalmopathy and Graves' hyperthyroidism. MiXCR was run by TCRdb on the multiplex PCR reads, yielding one entry per CDR3 protein. The sample shows 400,000 to 500,000 distinct CDR3 sequences, about 21% of them seen only once. Sequencing was done on a sample of peripheral blood. These receptors were collected from a woman under 30 with stable Graves' hyperthyroidism. Each CDR3 is given with its conserved first and last residue. Fields, in order: V gene, D gene, J gene, clone size, CDR3 DNA, CDR3 protein. The D gene is left open where the match is weak. Rows may omit the clone size; those that give it use once, few, many or a size class.

TRBV5-5	TRBD1	TRBJ1-2	many	TGTGCCAGCAGCTGGACAGGAATCTATGGCTACACCTTC	CASSWTGIYGYTF
TRBV27	.	TRBJ2-2	.	TGTGCCAGCAGTTTAGTGGCGAGAACCGGGGAGCTGTTTTTT	CASSLVARTGELFF
TRBV12-3/TRBV12-4	.	TRBJ1-2	.	TGTGCCAGCAGTTATTCCGGGAGAAACTATGGCTACACCTTC	CASSYSGRNYGYTF
TRBV20-1	.	TRBJ2-7	many	TGCAGTGCTAGGGGTCCCTACGAGCAGTACTTC	CSARGPYEQYF
TRBV28	.	TRBJ1-2	.	TGTGCCAGCAGTCCAGGGGAGGTGTATGGCTGCACCTTC	CASSPGEVYGCTF
TRBV19	TRBD1	TRBJ1-1	many	TGTGCCAGTAGTATAGTCAACAGGGGAGACGCTTTCTTT	CASSIVNRGDAFF
TRBV2	TRBD1	TRBJ1-2	many	TGTGCCAGCACCCTGGACAGGGGGGACTATGGCTACACCTTC	CASTLDRGDYGYTF
TRBV6-1	.	TRBJ2-6	.	TGTGCCAGCCTCACGGACGGAGGCGTCTCTGGGGCCAACGTCCTGACTTTC	CASLTDGGVSGANVLTF
TRBV6-2/TRBV6-3	.	TRBJ1-1	.	TGTGCCAGCAGTTACTCGAGGTATGCGGGTAACACTGAAGCTTTCTTT	CASSYSRYAGNTEAFF
TRBV5-6	.	TRBJ2-7	few	TGTGCCAGCAGCTTCGGGACTGGGAACTACGAGCAGTACTTC	CASSFGTGNYEQYF
TRBV7-2	.	TRBJ1-2	once	TGTGCCAGCAGCGTGGCCAGGGGCTATGGCTACACCTTC	CASSVARGYGYTF
TRBV9	TRBD1	TRBJ1-5	.	TGTGCCAGCAGGAAGACAGGGGATAGCAATCAGCCCCAGCATTTT	CASRKTGDSNQPQHF
TRBV28	TRBD1	TRBJ2-5	many	TGTGCCAGCAGATCTATCGGTGGGACAGCCCAAGAGACCCAGTACTTC	CASRSIGGTAQETQYF
TRBV6-1	TRBD1	TRBJ2-5	few	TGTGCCAGCAGTGAAGGGGTGCGGGGGACAGGGAAGGAGACCCAGTACTTC	CASSEGVRGTGKETQYF
TRBV15	.	TRBJ1-5	many	TGTGCCACCAGCAGCGGTCTGGGGGTTGGTCAGCCCCAGCATTTT	CATSSGLGVGQPQHF
TRBV5-1	TRBD2	TRBJ2-5	many	TGCGCCAGCAGCTTGACTAGCGGGAGAAGGGGAGAGACCCAGTACTTC	CASSLTSGRRGETQYF
TRBV11-2	TRBD2	TRBJ2-5	.	TGTGCCAGCAGCTATAGGGGACCCAAGCGGGGGAGCCAAGAGACCCAGTACTTC	CASSYRGPKRGSQETQYF
TRBV6-2/TRBV6-3	TRBD1	TRBJ1-5	.	TGTGCCAGCAGTTACTCCGGGACAGGGGATCAGCCCCAGCATTTT	CASSYSGTGDQPQHF
TRBV6-4	.	TRBJ1-1	.	TGTGCCAGCAGTTATCGCGGGGCGAAGAACACTGAAGCTTTCTTT	CASSYRGAKNTEAFF
TRBV25-1	.	TRBJ2-5	many	TGTGCCAGCAGTTTAACCCTGAGAGAGACCCAGTACTTC	CASSLTLRETQYF